The 24 T cell receptor beta chains listed next were all sequenced from one sample in a study of shared clonotypes between healthy human individuals. The naive CD8 subset, CD45RO-negative cells positively selected for CCR7, excluded terminally differentiated effector memory CD45RA+ cells. Data came from immunoSEQ multiplex PCR; TCRdb stores just in-frame clones and leaves some out. This sample yields hundreds of thousands of clones, of which around 96% are seen a single time; about 0.21% belongs to the top ten. The source material was naive CD8+ T cells sorted from blood. The receptors come from a man aged 30-40 years in good health.

The V and J genes are TRBV30 and TRBJ2-3, with 8 nucleotides matching TRBD1. This CDR3 has 15 residues. The germline gives CDR1 GTSNPN, CDR2 SVGIG (reference sequence). V lost 5 bases to trimming and J lost 0 bases; unmatched junction nucleotides: 7. In nucleotides, the CDR3 is TGTGCCTGGGCCAGGGGGCTAGGGAGCACAGATACGCAGTATTTT. Translating it yields CAWARGLGSTDTQYF. Combining the CDR3 with reference TRBV30 and TRBJ2-3 gives the whole variable domain SQTIHQWPATLVQPVGSPLSLECTVEGTSNPNLYWYRQAAGRGLQLLFYSVGIGQISSEVPQNLSASRPQDRQFILSSKKLLLSDSGFYLCAWARGLGSTDTQYFGPGTRLTVL.

This clone was observed a single time. The chain has TRBV18 and TRBJ2-3; 7 positions agree with TRBD1. CDR3 length: 18 residues. V lost 6 bases to trimming and J lost 2 bases; unmatched junction nucleotides: 17. Germline-derived CDR1 and CDR2 are KGHSH and LQKENI. The CDR3 DNA is TGTGCCAGCTCGCGTTCCCCATCTCTGGACAGGTACACAGATACGCAGTATTTT. It translates to CASSRSPSLDRYTDTQYF.

The chain has TRBV6-1 and TRBJ2-2; D unresolved. Trimming pared 0 bases from V and 4 bases from J, leaving 15 bases between. The germline V gene encodes CDR1 MNHNS and CDR2 SASEGT. The CDR3 has 17 residues. The CDR3 sequence is CASSEAWTSRSTGELFF. The CDR3 region has the DNA TGTGCCAGCAGTGAAGCGTGGACCTCGCGATCCACCGGGGAGCTGTTTTTT.

The chain employs TRBV5-1 and TRBJ2-2, with unresolved D. The germline V gene encodes CDR1 SGHRS and CDR2 YFSETQ. Trimming stripped 3 bases from V and 2 bases from J, with 11 bases between. The CDR3 sequence is 15 residues long. The DNA for the CDR3 is TGCGCCAGCAGCTGGACGCCATTCAACACCGGGGAGCTGTTTTTT. Protein product: CASSWTPFNTGELFF. Full variable domain (outside the CDR3, taken from reference TRBV5-1 and TRBJ2-2): KAGVTQTPRYLIKTRGQQVTLSCSPISGHRSVSWYQQTPGQGLQFLFEYFSETQRNKGNFPGRFSGRQFSNSRSEMNVSTLELGDSALYLCASSWTPFNTGELFFGEGSRLTVL.

The chain uses TRBV5-1 and TRBJ2-2; TRBD1 matches 9 bases. Germline V gene data show CDR1 as SGHRS and CDR2 as YFSETQ. The CDR3 has 19 amino acids. V shed 2 bases, J shed 5 bases, and the junction held 16 bases outside the gene matches. CDR3 in DNA: TGCGCCAGCAGCTTTTTCCGAGAAATCCGGACAGGGGAAACCGGGGAGCTGTTTTTT. Protein sequence: CASSFFREIRTGETGELFF.

The chain combines TRBV27 with TRBJ2-5; D unclear. Germline V gene sequence: CDR1 MNHEY, CDR2 SMNVEV (reference sequence). This CDR3 contains 14 residues. With 3 bases removed from V and 2 bases from J, the gap between germline ends came to 10 bases. The CDR3 sequence: CASSFQLAQETQYF. In nucleotides, the CDR3 is TGTGCCAGCAGTTTCCAACTTGCGCAAGAGACCCAGTACTTC.

V usage is TRBV27 and J usage is TRBJ1-5; D is unclear. The CDR3 consists of 13 residues. The V and J ends lost 3 bases and 3 bases respectively, with 6 bases between them. The germline gives CDR1 MNHEY, CDR2 SMNVEV (reference sequence). This CDR3 is CASSFGPNQPQHF. The DNA for the CDR3 is TGTGCCAGCAGTTTCGGTCCCAATCAGCCCCAGCATTTT.

The chain employs TRBV29-1 and TRBJ2-1; no clear D gene. The CDR3 consists of 12 residues. V was clipped by 7 bases and J by 8 bases, with 15 bases between them. Germline CDR1 reads SQVTM; CDR2 reads ANQGSEA. This chain's CDR3 is CSAMKESDEQFF. CDR3 coding DNA: TGCAGCGCCATGAAAGAGAGCGATGAGCAGTTCTTC.

The chain combines TRBV19 with TRBJ2-4, with no clear D. V was trimmed by 3 bases and J by 5 bases, leaving 11 bases between them. Germline CDR1 and CDR2: LNHDA and SQIVND (reference sequence). The CDR3 sequence is 14 residues long. DNA for the CDR3: TGTGCCAGTAGTATCCCGCCGTGGCAAAACATTCAGTACTTC. It codes for CASSIPPWQNIQYF.

The chain links TRBV27 to TRBJ2-3, with D perhaps matching TRBD1 or TRBD2 (5 bases each). Germline V gene sequence: CDR1 MNHEY, CDR2 SMNVEV (reference sequence). The CDR3 spans 16 residues. V was trimmed by 3 bases and J by 4 bases, leaving 17 bases between them. CDR3 amino acids: CASSFFRDAEADTQYF. CDR3 in DNA: TGTGCCAGCAGTTTCTTCCGGGACGCCGAGGCAGATACGCAGTATTTT.

This clone was detected once. The V call is TRBV7-9, the J call TRBJ2-2, with TRBD2 as a possible D gene (5 bases). This CDR3 is 16 amino acids long. Trimming stripped 1 base from V and 7 bases from J, with 16 bases between. CDR1 is SEHNR and CDR2 is FQNEAQ in the germline V gene (reference sequence). The CDR3 sequence is CASSLGLTPAHGELFF. The CDR3 DNA is TGTGCCAGCAGCTTAGGACTAACACCTGCCCACGGGGAGCTGTTTTTT. The whole variable domain, remainder taken from reference TRBV7-9 and TRBJ2-2, is DTGVSQNPRHKITKRGQNVTFRCDPISEHNRLYWYRQTLGQGPEFLTYFQNEAQLEKSRLLSDRFSAERPKGSFSTLEIQRTEQGDSAMYLCASSLGLTPAHGELFFGEGSRLTVL.

This chain links TRBV14 with TRBJ2-7, with TRBD1 identical over 7 bases. The V gene end was trimmed by 1 base and the J gene end by 3 bases; junction bases not matched to a gene: 9. Germline-derived CDR1 and CDR2 are SGHDN and FVKESK. The CDR3 runs to 16 residues. CDR3 DNA: TGTGCCAGCAGCCAAGCGCTAAGGACAGGCCTCTACGAGCAGTACTTC. This encodes CASSQALRTGLYEQYF.

This chain uses TRBV7-8 with TRBJ2-1; TRBD1 agrees at 7 bases. Looked up from germline, CDR1 is SGHVS and CDR2 is FQNEAQ. The CDR3 runs 14 residues. Trimming at V came to 1 base and at J to 5 bases, leaving 2 bases not matched to a gene. CDR3 sequence: CASSLGQGDNEQFF. Here the CDR3 DNA reads TGTGCCAGCAGCTTAGGTCAGGGGGACAATGAGCAGTTCTTC.

The chain carries TRBV9 and TRBJ2-7; D gene ambiguous. Germline V CDR1 and CDR2: SGDLS, YYNGEE. The CDR3 is 15 amino acids. Trimming cost V 0 bases and J 2 bases, with 12 bases left between them. The CDR3: CASSVGARTTYEQYF. As DNA, the CDR3 is TGTGCCAGCAGCGTAGGGGCGCGGACCACCTACGAGCAGTACTTC.

The V call is TRBV11-3, the J call TRBJ2-1; D tentatively fits TRBD1 or TRBD2 (7 bases each). From germline, CDR1 is SGHNT and CDR2 YENEEA. This CDR3 has 16 amino acids. V lost 5 bases to trimming and J lost 4 bases, with 18 bases between them. For the CDR3, the DNA is TGTGCCAGCAGCAAGGGAGGGGGCCTCGCTTACAATGAGCAGTTCTTC. As protein: CASSKGGGLAYNEQFF.

V usage is TRBV6-1 and J usage is TRBJ1-1; possibly TRBD1 for D (5 bases). This CDR3 comprises 16 residues. V lost 3 bases and J lost 0, with 14 bases in between. Germline V lookup: CDR1 MNHNS, CDR2 SASEGT. The CDR3 DNA reads as TGTGCCAGCAGTGACTTGGCGGGACGGTTGAACACTGAAGCTTTCTTT. Protein: CASSDLAGRLNTEAFF.

To note about this clone: Other nucleotide sequences in the sample specify the same CDR3. The chain carries TRBV7-2 and TRBJ2-1; 8 bases fit TRBD2. Germline V lookup: CDR1 SGHTA, CDR2 FQGNSA. V lost 3 bases, J lost 8 bases, and 9 bases stayed unmatched. The CDR3 contains 15 residues. The DNA for the CDR3 is TGTGCCAGCAGCTTTGGACTAGCAGGCGGGGATGAGCAGTTCTTC. Its protein product is CASSFGLAGGDEQFF.

V is TRBV19 and J is TRBJ1-2; 9 nucleotides line up with TRBD1. The CDR3 contains 16 residues. J lost 3 bases, V lost 5 bases, and 10 bases had no gene match. The germline V gene encodes CDR1 LNHDA and CDR2 SQIVND (reference sequence). The CDR3: CASSPYTGTGYYGYTF. The CDR3 coding sequence is TGTGCCAGTAGTCCATATACTGGGACAGGGTACTATGGCTACACCTTC. The variable domain in full, completed from reference TRBV19 and TRBJ1-2, reads DGGITQSPKYLFRKEGQNVTLSCEQNLNHDAMYWYRQDPGQGLRLIYYSQIVNDFQKGDIAEGYSVSREKKESFPLTVTSAQKNPTAFYLCASSPYTGTGYYGYTFGSGTRLTVV.

The chain carries TRBV5-6 and TRBJ1-1, with 9 bases that match TRBD1. CDR1 and CDR2 (germline): SGHDT, YYEEEE. The CDR3 length is 19 residues. V lost 4 bases and J lost 0; bases outside the gene matches: 16. The CDR3 DNA is TGTGCCAGCAGCAGTGGGTGGACAGGGGCCTTCCCCATGAACACTGAAGCTTTCTTT. Its protein product is CASSSGWTGAFPMNTEAFF.

The CDR3, as DNA: TGTGCCAGCAGCGTAGGTAGGCAGGCGACCACAGATACGCAGTATTTT. This gives the protein CASSVGRQATTDTQYF. This chain uses TRBV9 with TRBJ2-3; D ambiguous. Trimming pared 0 bases from V and 2 bases from J, leaving 13 bases between. Germline V gene lookup returns CDR1 SGDLS and CDR2 YYNGEE. The CDR3 is made up of 16 amino acids.

This clone has just one count. The chain joins TRBV27 to TRBJ2-1; TRBD1 matches 8 bases. Germline V gene lookup returns CDR1 MNHEY and CDR2 SMNVEV (reference sequence). This CDR3 comprises 15 residues. Losses at the gene ends were 5 bases for V and 8 bases for J; bases not matched to a gene: 11. CDR3 loop: CASSPRGRLIDEQFF. CDR3 nucleotides: TGTGCCAGCAGTCCCAGGGGGCGCCTTATCGATGAGCAGTTCTTC.

The chain carries TRBV15 and TRBJ2-2; the match to TRBD2 covers 7 bases. The CDR3 covers 15 residues. Germline values: CDR1 LNHNV, CDR2 YYDKDF (reference sequence). V dropped 4 bases and J dropped 6; count of bases not matched to a gene: 8. The CDR3 DNA reads TGTGCCACCAGCAAGATTAGCGGGTCCCCCGGGGAGCTGTTTTTT. Encoded protein: CATSKISGSPGELFF.

The chain is built from TRBV2 and TRBJ2-7; D call uncertain. The CDR3 spans 13 residues. V lost 7 bases and J lost 2, with 12 bases in between. In germline, CDR1 is SNHLY, CDR2 FYNNEI. CDR3 DNA: TGTGCCAGCACCGAGAGTGGGGCCTACGAGCAGTACTTC. Translating gives CASTESGAYEQYF. The full variable domain, rest sourced from reference TRBV2 and TRBJ2-7, is EPEVTQTPSHQVTQMGQEVILRCVPISNHLYFYWYRQILGQKVEFLVSFYNNEISEKSEIFDDQFSVERPDGSNFTLKIRSTKLEDSAMYFCASTESGAYEQYFGPGTRLTVT.

The chain links TRBV5-1 to TRBJ2-7, with D possibly matching TRBD2 (5 bases). V lost 4 bases and J lost 3, with 14 bases in between. The CDR3 has 14 residues. Germline CDR1 is SGHRS and CDR2 is YFSETQ. CDR3 in DNA: TGCGCCAGCAGCGGCATCGAGGGCCACTACGAGCAGTACTTC. Encoded protein: CASSGIEGHYEQYF.